This T cell receptor (beta chain) stems from a study of cytomegalovirus exposure and HLA in healthy donors. The study, taken as a whole, reports: In all likelihood, a cluster of highly shared sequence variants was a sequencing artifact. Among TCR beta chains, those listed as cytomegalovirus-associated numbered over 150.

The PCR used 60 Vbeta and 13 Jbeta primers. Sequencing used immunoSEQ multiplex PCR; TCRdb keeps in-frame clones, though not all of them. The data contain under 300,000 clones, around 86% of them singletons. As for this clone: The target antigen is unknown.

The germline V and J ends were trimmed by 3 bases and 0 bases, with 8 bases remaining between them. Germline V gene lookup returns CDR1 LNHDA and CDR2 SQIVND (reference sequence). The CDR3 sequence is 14 residues long. The specimen was PBMCs. This chain joins TRBV19 and TRBJ1-1; TRBD1 might be the D (5 bases). The clonotype originates from a man aged 35-49 years in good health and CMV-seropositive. In DNA, the CDR3 is TGTGCCAGTAGTATGTGGGACTTGAACACTGAAGCTTTCTTT. This gives the protein CASSMWDLNTEAFF. Full variable domain (missing parts from reference TRBV19 and TRBJ1-1): DGGITQSPKYLFRKEGQNVTLSCEQNLNHDAMYWYRQDPGQGLRLIYYSQIVNDFQKGDIAEGYSVSREKKESFPLTVTSAQKNPTAFYLCASSMWDLNTEAFFGQGTRLTVV.